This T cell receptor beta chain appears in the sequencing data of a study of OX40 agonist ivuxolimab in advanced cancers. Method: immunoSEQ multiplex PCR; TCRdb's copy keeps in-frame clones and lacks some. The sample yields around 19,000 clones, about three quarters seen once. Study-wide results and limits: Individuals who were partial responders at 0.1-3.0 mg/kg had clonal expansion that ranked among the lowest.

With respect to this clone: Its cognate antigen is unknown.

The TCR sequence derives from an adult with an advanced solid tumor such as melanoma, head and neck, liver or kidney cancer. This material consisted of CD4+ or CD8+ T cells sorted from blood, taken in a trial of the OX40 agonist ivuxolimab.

CDR3 coding DNA: TGCGCCAGCGAGCGAGAGCGGAACTATGGCTACACCTTC. As protein: CASERERNYGYTF. The V gene is TRBV10-2, the J gene TRBJ1-2; D not resolved. The CDR3 has 13 residues. Germline lookup yields CDR1 WSHSY and CDR2 SAAADI. Between the trimmed V and J ends, which lost 8 bases and 2 bases, there was a span of 12 bases.